The sequence of this TCR beta chain was determined in a study of blood T cells in healthy people across ages. Study at large: Template switching captured about one barcoded beta molecule per two T cells.

This clonotype was seen more than once but under ten times. Its antigen is still unknown. Trimming removed 4 bases at V and 7 bases at J, with 14 bases between. Germline values: CDR1 SGHRS, CDR2 YFSETQ. The length of the CDR3 is 13 residues. Then a second PCR, running about 6 to 12 cycles, was carried out with a sample-barcoded 5' primer and a J-beta primer mix. Via MiXCR, TCRdb re-called the 5' RACE reads, giving one row per CDR3 protein. The sample holds around 780,000 distinct CDR3 sequences, approximately 60% seen once. Study-wide findings and caveats: It was the long-lived donors that had more naive CD4+ cells and higher diversity than aged donors. Getting older went along with TCR beta diversity per million T cells dropping roughly linearly.

The receptor was isolated from a man in his forties or fifties in good health. The V call is TRBV5-1, the J call TRBJ1-1; D gene unclear. Sequencing was carried out using blood. The CDR3 nucleotides read TGCGCCAGCAGCCGAAGGACTACGGATGAAGCTTTCTTT. Translation: CASSRRTTDEAFF. The full variable domain, its missing parts supplied by reference TRBV5-1 and TRBJ1-1, is KAGVTQTPRYLIKTRGQQVTLSCSPISGHRSVSWYQQTPGQGLQFLFEYFSETQRNKGNFPGRFSGRQFSNSRSEMNVSTLELGDSALYLCASSRRTTDEAFFGQGTRLTVV.